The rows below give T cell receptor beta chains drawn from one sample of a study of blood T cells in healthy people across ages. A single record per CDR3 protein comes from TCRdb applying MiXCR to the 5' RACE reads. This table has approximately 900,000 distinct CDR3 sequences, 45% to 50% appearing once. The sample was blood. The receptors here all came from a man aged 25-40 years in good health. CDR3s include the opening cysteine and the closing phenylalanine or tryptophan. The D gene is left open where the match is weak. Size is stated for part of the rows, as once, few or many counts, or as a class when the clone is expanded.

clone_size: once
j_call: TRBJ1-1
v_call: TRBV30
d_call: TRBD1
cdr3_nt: TGTGCCTGGAGATACAGACCGGGACAGGCGAACACTGAAGCTTTCTTT
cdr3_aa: CAWRYRPGQANTEAFF

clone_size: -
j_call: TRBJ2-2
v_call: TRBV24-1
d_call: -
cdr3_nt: TGTGCCACGAACCCGGGGGCCGGGGAGCTGTTTTTT
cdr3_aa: CATNPGAGELFF

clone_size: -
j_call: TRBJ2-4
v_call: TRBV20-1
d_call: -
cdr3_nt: TGCAGTGCTAGAGATGAGGGCCGGTTGGACTCGGTAGCCAAAAACATTCAGTACTTC
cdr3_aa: CSARDEGRLDSVAKNIQYF

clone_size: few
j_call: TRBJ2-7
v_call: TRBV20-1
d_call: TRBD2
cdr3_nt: TGCAGTGCTAGACTAGCGGGGGGCGACGAGCAGTACTTC
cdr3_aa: CSARLAGGDEQYF

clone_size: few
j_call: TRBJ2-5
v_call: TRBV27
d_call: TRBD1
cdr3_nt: TGTGCCAGCAGTTTGTATGACAGGGGAGGAGAGCAGTACTTC
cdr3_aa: CASSLYDRGGEQYF

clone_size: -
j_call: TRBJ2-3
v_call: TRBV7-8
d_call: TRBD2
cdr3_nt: TGTGCCAGCAGCCCCGCGAGCGGGGGGTTCACAGATACGCAGTATTTT
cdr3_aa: CASSPASGGFTDTQYF

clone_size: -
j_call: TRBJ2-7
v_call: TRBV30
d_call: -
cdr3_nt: TGTGCCTGGAGAGGGGACGTCATAGACGAGCAGTACTTC
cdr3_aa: CAWRGDVIDEQYF

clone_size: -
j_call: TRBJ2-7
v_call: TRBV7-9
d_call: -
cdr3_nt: TGTTCCAGCAGCTTGGACAGCTACGAGCAGTACTTC
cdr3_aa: CSSSLDSYEQYF

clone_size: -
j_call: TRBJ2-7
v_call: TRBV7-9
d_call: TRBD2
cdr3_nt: TGTGCCAGCAGCCTTCGACTAGCGGAACCCTACGAGCAGTACTTC
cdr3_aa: CASSLRLAEPYEQYF

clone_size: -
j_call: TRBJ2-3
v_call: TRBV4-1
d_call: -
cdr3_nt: TGCGCCAGCAGCCAGCGAACCCGGGACATCACAGATACGCAGTATTTT
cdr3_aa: CASSQRTRDITDTQYF

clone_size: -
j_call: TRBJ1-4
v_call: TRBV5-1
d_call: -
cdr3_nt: TGCGCCAGCAGCTTGGCACGGGGCGCGGCTAATGAAAAACTGTTTTTT
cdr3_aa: CASSLARGAANEKLFF

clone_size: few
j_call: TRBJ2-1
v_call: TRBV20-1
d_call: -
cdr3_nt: TGCAGTGCAAGGACGTGGGAGCAGTTCTTC
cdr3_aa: CSARTWEQFF

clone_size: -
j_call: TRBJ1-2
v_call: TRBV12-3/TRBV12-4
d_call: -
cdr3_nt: TGTGCCAGCAGCCCCAGGGGATTCGGTGGCTACACCTTC
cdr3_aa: CASSPRGFGGYTF

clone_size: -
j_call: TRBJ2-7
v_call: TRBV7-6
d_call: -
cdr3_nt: TGTGCCAGCAGCTTAGCGGGGGCCCCAACCTACGAGCAGTACTTC
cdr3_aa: CASSLAGAPTYEQYF

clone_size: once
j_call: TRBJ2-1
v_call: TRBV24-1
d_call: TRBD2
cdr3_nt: TGTGCCACTCGACTAGCGGAGAACAATGAGCAGTTCTTC
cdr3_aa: CATRLAENNEQFF

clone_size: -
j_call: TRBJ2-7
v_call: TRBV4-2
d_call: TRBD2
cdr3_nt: TGTGCCAGCAGCCAAGGTCCTAGCGGACTCTACAATGAGCAGTACTTC
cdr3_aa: CASSQGPSGLYNEQYF

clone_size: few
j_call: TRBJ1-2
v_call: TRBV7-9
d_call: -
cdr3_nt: TGTGCCAGCACCGCTGGTAACTATGGCTACACCTTC
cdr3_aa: CASTAGNYGYTF

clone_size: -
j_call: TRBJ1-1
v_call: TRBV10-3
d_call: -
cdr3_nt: TGTGCCATCAGTGGGGGACGGATGAACACTGAAGCTTTCTTT
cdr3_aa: CAISGGRMNTEAFF

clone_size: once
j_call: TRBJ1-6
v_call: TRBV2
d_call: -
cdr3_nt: TGTGCCAGCAGGGACTCCGTTTCGTCACCCCTCCACTTT
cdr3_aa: CASRDSVSSPLHF

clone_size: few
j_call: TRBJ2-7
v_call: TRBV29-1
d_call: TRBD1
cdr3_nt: TGCAGCGTCCTCGGGACAGGGGGCGGGTCAATGGACGAGCAGTACTTC
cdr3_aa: CSVLGTGGGSMDEQYF

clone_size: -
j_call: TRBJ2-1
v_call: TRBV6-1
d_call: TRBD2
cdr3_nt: TGTGCCAGCAGTGAACGGGTAGCGGGCTCGTACAATGAGCAGTTCTTC
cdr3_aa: CASSERVAGSYNEQFF

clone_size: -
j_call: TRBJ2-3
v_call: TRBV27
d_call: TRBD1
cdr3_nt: TGTGCCAGCAGCCTAAAGTGGACAGGGGGACAGTATTTT
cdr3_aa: CASSLKWTGGQYF

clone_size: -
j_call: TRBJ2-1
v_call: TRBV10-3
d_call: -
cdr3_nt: TGTGCCATCACTGGCCCCCTCAATGAGCAGTTCTTC
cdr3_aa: CAITGPLNEQFF

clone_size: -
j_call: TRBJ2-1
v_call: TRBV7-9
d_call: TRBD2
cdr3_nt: TGTGCCAGCAGCGTGGGACTAGCGGGGCCGGGGTTCTTC
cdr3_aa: CASSVGLAGPGFF

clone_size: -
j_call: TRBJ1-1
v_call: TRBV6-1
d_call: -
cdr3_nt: TGTGCCAGCAGTGGGATCAGGGAGGGCACTGAAGCTTTCTTT
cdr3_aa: CASSGIREGTEAFF

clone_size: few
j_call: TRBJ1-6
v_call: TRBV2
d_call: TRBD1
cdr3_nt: TGTGCCAGTGGGACAGCTAACTATAATTCACCCCTCCACTTT
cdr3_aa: CASGTANYNSPLHF

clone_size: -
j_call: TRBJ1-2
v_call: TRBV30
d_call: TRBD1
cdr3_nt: TGTGCCTGGAGTGTACAGGGGGCTTCTAACTATGGCTACACCTTC
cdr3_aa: CAWSVQGASNYGYTF

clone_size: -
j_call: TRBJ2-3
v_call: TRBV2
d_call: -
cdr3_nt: TGTGCCAGCAGCCCGGTGGGGGTTAGCACAGATACGCAGTATTTT
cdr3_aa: CASSPVGVSTDTQYF

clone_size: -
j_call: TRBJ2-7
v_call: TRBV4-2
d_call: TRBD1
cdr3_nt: TGTGCCAGCAGCCAAGACGGGACAGTTCCCTACGAGCAGTACTTC
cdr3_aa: CASSQDGTVPYEQYF

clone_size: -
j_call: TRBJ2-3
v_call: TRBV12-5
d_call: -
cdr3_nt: TGTGCTAGTGGTTTGGGTCTACGAACAGACTGGCGGGGGCCCACAGATACGCAGTATTTT
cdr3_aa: CASGLGLRTDWRGPTDTQYF

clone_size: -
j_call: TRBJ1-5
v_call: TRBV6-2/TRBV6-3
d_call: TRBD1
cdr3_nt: TGTACCAGCAGTCCACAGGGGGCTTTTGAGCAGCCCCAGCATTTT
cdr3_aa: CTSSPQGAFEQPQHF

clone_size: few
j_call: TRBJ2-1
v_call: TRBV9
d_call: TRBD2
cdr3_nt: TGTGCCAGCAGCGCGGGACTAGCGTACAATGAGCAGTTCTTC
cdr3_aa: CASSAGLAYNEQFF

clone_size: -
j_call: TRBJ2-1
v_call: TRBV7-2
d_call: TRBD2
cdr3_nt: TGTGCCAGCAGCTCGCGACCAGCGGGGTCCTACAATGAGCAGTTCTTC
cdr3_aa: CASSSRPAGSYNEQFF

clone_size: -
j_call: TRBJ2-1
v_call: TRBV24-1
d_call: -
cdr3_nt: TGTGCCACCAGTGACCCCGCCCTAAACTACAATGAGCAGTTCTTC
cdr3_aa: CATSDPALNYNEQFF

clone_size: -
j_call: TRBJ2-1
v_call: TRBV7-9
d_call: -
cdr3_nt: TGTGCCAGCAGCTTAGTCGTCGGTAGGAACAATGAGCAGTTCTTC
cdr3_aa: CASSLVVGRNNEQFF

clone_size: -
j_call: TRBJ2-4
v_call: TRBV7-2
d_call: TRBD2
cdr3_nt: TGTGCCAGCAGCTCAAGGGGGACTAGCGGGGTGGGGGCCAAAAACATTCAGTACTTC
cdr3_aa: CASSSRGTSGVGAKNIQYF

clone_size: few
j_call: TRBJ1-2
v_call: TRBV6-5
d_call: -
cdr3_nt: TGTGCCACCAGGGGTTCTAACTATGGCTACACCTTC
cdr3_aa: CATRGSNYGYTF

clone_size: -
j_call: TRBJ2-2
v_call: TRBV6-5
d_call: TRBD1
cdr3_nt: TGTGCCAGCAGTTATCAGGGGGCGAACACCGGGGAGCTGTTTTTT
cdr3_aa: CASSYQGANTGELFF

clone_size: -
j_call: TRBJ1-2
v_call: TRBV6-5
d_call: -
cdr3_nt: TGTGCCAGCAGCCCCCCTCAGGGACACCCTAACTATGGCTACACCTTC
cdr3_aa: CASSPPQGHPNYGYTF

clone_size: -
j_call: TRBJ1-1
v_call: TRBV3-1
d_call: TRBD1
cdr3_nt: TGTGCCAGCAGCCAGGGACAGGGACGTGAAGCTTTCTTT
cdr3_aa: CASSQGQGREAFF

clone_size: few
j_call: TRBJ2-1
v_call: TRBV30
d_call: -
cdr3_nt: TGTGCCTGGAAGGGGTCCTACAATGAGCAGTTCTTC
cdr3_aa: CAWKGSYNEQFF

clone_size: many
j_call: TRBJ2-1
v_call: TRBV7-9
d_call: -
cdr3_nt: TGTGCCAGCAGTTCCGACAGGCAAAATGAGCAGTTCTTC
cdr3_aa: CASSSDRQNEQFF

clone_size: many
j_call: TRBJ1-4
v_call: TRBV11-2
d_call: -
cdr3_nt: TGTGCCAGCAGCCGCCAGGGGTTTACTAATGAAAAACTGTTTTTT
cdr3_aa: CASSRQGFTNEKLFF

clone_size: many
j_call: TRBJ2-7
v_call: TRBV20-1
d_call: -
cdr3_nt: TGCAGTGCTCCCAGGGGAGGAGGATACGAGCAGTACTTC
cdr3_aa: CSAPRGGGYEQYF

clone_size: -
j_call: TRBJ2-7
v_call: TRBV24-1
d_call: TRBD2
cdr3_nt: TGTGCCACCAGTGATTTCAGCGGGGGGGCCTACAATGAGCAGTACTTC
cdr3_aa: CATSDFSGGAYNEQYF